What follows describes a single TCR beta chain. Its antigen target is currently unknown. Base qualities are missing; no much larger clone stands one base away. These data are taken from a study of T cell changes during pregnancy in multiple sclerosis (dated by TCRdb to the late 2010s). Context from the whole study: In women with multiple sclerosis, the researchers looked at how the T cell repertoire shifted as pregnancy progressed.

Libraries were built with the immunoSEQ multiplex PCR assay. TCRdb limited this immuneACCESS table to in-frame rearrangements with V and J called. A share of clones is missing; checked studies link under half to unresolved V genes, and the rest is unexplained. The sample includes tens of thousands of clones, with 91% observed a single time. The ten largest clones capture around 0.3% of the sample. V gives up 6 bases and J gives up 4 bases, and the segment between their germline ends measures 19 bases. Measured from the cysteine to the phenylalanine, the CDR3 is 15 residues long. The sequence is cut down to CDR3 DNA, 45 bases in frame from base 1. CDR1 and CDR2, per the germline V gene (reference sequence), are SGHNT and YYREEE.

Here the chain combines TRBV5-4 and TRBJ1-2; TRBD1 is perhaps the D gene, given 6 matching bases. The sample consisted of CD4+ T cells from peripheral blood mononuclear cells, taken in the third trimester of pregnancy. This TCR came from a female donor in good health, enrolled as a control in a pregnancy study. Here is the DNA: TGTGCCAGCACCCCTTTTACAGGGTTCAGCTATGGCTACACCTTC. It encodes CASTPFTGFSYGYTF.